This TCR beta chain was sequenced for a study of CD8 T cells in ankylosing spondylitis (dated by TCRdb to the late 2010s). Study-wide context: The study set out to find disease-linked TCR variants by profiling T cell receptor beta repertoires in ankylosing spondylitis patients and healthy donors. Peripheral blood samples were taken, and synovial fluid was additionally collected from ankylosing spondylitis patients. In total, the full study cohort was made up of some 110 healthy donors and some 26 ankylosing spondylitis patients.

This clonotype appeared many times. Its antigen is unknown. One base away there is no much larger clone; base qualities are not given. For sequencing, an Illumina HiSeq 2500 was employed. Quantitative 5'-RACE with molecular barcodes was used to prepare TCR beta libraries. The paper's processing steps were these. To identify disease-linked TCR variants, a new computational method was used, one built on a probabilistic model of VDJ rearrangement. The raw public reads went through TCRdb reprocessing: fastp at Q25, MiXCR clone calling, in-frame beta chains kept. Every entry covers one CDR3 protein and lists the most common genes and DNA from its rows. The V and J calls come from TCRdb's annotation, not from the publication. A total of about 500,000 distinct CDR3 sequences appear in this sample, about 5.4% of them only once. Around 3.4% of the sample lies in the top ten. What the research found in general, with its limitations: Significant enrichment of the disease-linked clones was reported in matched synovial fluid samples from ankylosing spondylitis patients. Some motif variants were previously reported in synovial fluid and blood of reactive arthritis patients, suggesting common disease-initiation mechanisms. In peripheral blood, the disease-linked clones were found at relatively low frequencies and had a CD8+ phenotype. Blood from ankylosing spondylitis patients appeared to be characterized by a TCR beta motif made up of about 8 highly homologous amino acid variants.

The clonotype originates from a male donor with ankylosing spondylitis. The sequencing sample was made of blood, either unsorted or a sorted T cell fraction (not recorded which).

CDR3 loop: CATSREKRQQFF. The nucleotide sequence reads TGTGCCACCAGCAGAGAAAAGAGACAGCAGTTCTTC. The sequence joins TRBV15 to TRBJ2-1, with no reliable assignment of the D segment. Deletion took 0 bases off V and 11 bases off J, with a span of 8 bases between the germline ends. The CDR3 runs 12 amino acids, cysteine and phenylalanine included. Only CDR3 DNA is held: 36 bases, read in frame from base 1. Looking up the germline V gene (reference sequence) yields CDR1 LNHNV and CDR2 YYDKDF.